One sample yielded the 17 T cell receptor beta chains listed below, sequenced in a study of shared clonotypes between healthy human individuals. TCRdb's copy holds only in-frame clones and misses some; the assay was immunoSEQ multiplex PCR. Of a few million clones in the sample, over 85% were seen once. Sample: naive CD4+ T cells sorted from blood. Subset of the sample: CD45RA+ positively selected. The receptor set was obtained from a young man in good health.

The chain links TRBV5-6 to TRBJ1-2; no clear D gene. Germline V gene sequence: CDR1 SGHDT, CDR2 YYEEEE. V lost 0 bases and J lost 10, with 13 bases in between. The CDR3 spans 13 residues. CDR3 in DNA: TGTGCCAGCAGCTTGGTGGCCCTAAAGGACTACACCTTC. It encodes CASSLVALKDYTF.

On this clone: The sample holds other DNA sequences that translate to the same CDR3. This sequence joins TRBV19 and TRBJ1-1, with D uncertain. Germline CDR1 and CDR2: LNHDA and SQIVND (reference sequence). This CDR3 is built from 13 residues. The V and J ends lost 0 bases and 4 bases respectively, with 6 bases between them. Written as DNA, the CDR3 is TGTGCCAGTAGTATAGATCGGGGCACTGAAGCTTTCTTT. This encodes CASSIDRGTEAFF.

The sample holds a few counts of this clone. The J gene is TRBJ1-1, the V gene TRBV29-1; D gene unclear. CDR1 is SQVTM, CDR2 ANQGSEA, per germline. V lost 7 bases and J lost 0, with 9 bases in between. CDR3 length: 12 residues. CDR3 sequence reads: CSAEDLNTEAFF. CDR3 DNA sequence: TGCAGCGCTGAGGATTTGAACACTGAAGCTTTCTTT.

The chain joins TRBV5-4 to TRBJ2-7; D is possibly TRBD1 (6 bases). Germline loops: CDR1 SGHNT, CDR2 YYREEE (reference sequence). V lost 4 bases and J lost 1, with 12 bases in between. This CDR3 has 14 residues. The CDR3 protein is CASSPKGQSYEQYF. CDR3 sequence (DNA): TGTGCCAGCAGCCCGAAGGGACAATCCTACGAGCAGTACTTC.

V gene TRBV27 combines with J gene TRBJ2-3; maybe TRBD2 (6 bases). Trimming shortened V by 0 bases and J by 7 bases, and 14 bases separated the two germline ends. This CDR3 comprises 15 residues. The germline CDR1 and CDR2 sequences are MNHEY and SMNVEV (reference sequence). CDR3 sequence: CASSLSIGLANTQYF. CDR3 nucleotides: TGTGCCAGCAGTTTATCGATAGGGCTAGCGAATACGCAGTATTTT.

This clone was seen more than once but under ten times. Different DNA sequences within this sample yield the same CDR3. The rearrangement joins TRBV18 to TRBJ2-5, with 8 nucleotides matching TRBD1. This CDR3 is built from 13 residues. The V gene end was trimmed by 3 bases and the J gene end by 5 bases; junction bases not matched to a gene: 2. Per germline, CDR1 KGHSH and CDR2 LQKENI. CDR3 bases: TGTGCCAGCTCACCGAGACAGGGGGAGACCCAGTACTTC. It yields the protein CASSPRQGETQYF.

The chain employs TRBV7-9 and TRBJ2-2; 7 bases are shared with TRBD2. The ends lost 8 bases at V and 5 bases at J; junction bases unmatched: 8. Germline lookup yields CDR1 SEHNR and CDR2 FQNEAQ (reference sequence). This CDR3 is 14 amino acids long. The CDR3 region is CASGLDLVTGELFF. CDR3 coding DNA: TGTGCCAGCGGACTAGATTTGGTTACCGGGGAGCTGTTTTTT. Using reference TRBV7-9 and TRBJ2-2 for the parts outside the CDR3, the full variable domain is DTGVSQNPRHKITKRGQNVTFRCDPISEHNRLYWYRQTLGQGPEFLTYFQNEAQLEKSRLLSDRFSAERPKGSFSTLEIQRTEQGDSAMYLCASGLDLVTGELFFGEGSRLTVL.

This chain uses TRBV7-2 with TRBJ2-7; D unresolved. This CDR3 has 14 residues. Trimming removed 1 base from V and 6 bases from J, with 13 bases in between. Germline V lookup: CDR1 SGHTA, CDR2 FQGNSA. This CDR3 is CASSLERQRREQYF. The CDR3 nucleotides are TGTGCCAGCAGCTTAGAACGCCAGCGACGCGAGCAGTACTTC.

The chain combines TRBV19 with TRBJ2-5; D remains ambiguous. CDR1 and CDR2 from the germline V gene are LNHDA and SQIVND (reference sequence). The CDR3 spans 14 residues. V lost 1 base and J lost 5, with 11 bases in between. The CDR3 coding sequence is TGTGCCAGTAGTATAGTAATCGGGCCCGAGACCCAGTACTTC. Amino acids: CASSIVIGPETQYF.

The V gene is TRBV19, the J gene TRBJ2-5; D call uncertain. Germline assignment: CDR1 LNHDA and CDR2 SQIVND (reference sequence). The CDR3 is 14 residues long. V shed 3 bases and J shed 2 bases, with 10 bases lying between them. The CDR3 sequence: CASSIPRMQETQYF. DNA for the CDR3: TGTGCCAGTAGTATCCCAAGGATGCAAGAGACCCAGTACTTC.

The chain links TRBV13 to TRBJ2-2; 8 positions match TRBD2. Germline V gives CDR1 PRHDT, CDR2 FYEKMQ (reference sequence). The ends lost 3 bases at V and 9 bases at J; junction bases unmatched: 9. The CDR3 has 15 amino acids. As DNA, the CDR3 is TGTGCCAGCAGCTTGGCTAGCGGGCCAAAACGGGAGCTGTTTTTT. Translated: CASSLASGPKRELFF.

The chain combines TRBV5-6 with TRBJ2-7, with 10 bases fitting TRBD2. Looked up from germline, CDR1 is SGHDT and CDR2 is YYEEEE. V lost 4 bases, J lost 3 bases, and 13 bases stayed unmatched. The CDR3 sequence is 17 residues long. CDR3 region: CASSPGRVAGGIYEQYF. Here the CDR3 DNA reads TGTGCCAGCAGCCCCGGGAGAGTAGCGGGGGGAATCTACGAGCAGTACTTC.

This clone is a singleton in its sample. The chain links TRBV4-1 to TRBJ2-7; 8 bases are a match to TRBD1. V lost 1 base and J lost 4; bases outside the gene matches: 9. CDR3 length equals 16 residues. Germline V lookup: CDR1 MGHRA, CDR2 YSYEKL. DNA of the CDR3: TGCGCCAGCAGCCAAGTCCTCGCTGGGACAGGATACGAGCAGTACTTC. It encodes CASSQVLAGTGYEQYF.

This rearrangement joins TRBV7-9 to TRBJ2-3, with D perhaps TRBD1 or TRBD2 (5 bases each). The V end was cut by 5 bases, the J end by 1 base, with 10 bases between. The CDR3 extends over 14 amino acids. From germline, CDR1 is SEHNR and CDR2 FQNEAQ (reference sequence). The CDR3 loop reads CASSPVGGTDTQYF. CDR3 DNA: TGTGCCAGCAGCCCCGTGGGGGGCACAGATACGCAGTATTTT. Together with reference TRBV7-9 and TRBJ2-3, the CDR3 gives the full variable domain: DTGVSQNPRHKITKRGQNVTFRCDPISEHNRLYWYRQTLGQGPEFLTYFQNEAQLEKSRLLSDRFSAERPKGSFSTLEIQRTEQGDSAMYLCASSPVGGTDTQYFGPGTRLTVL.

The CDR3 sequence: CASSPGLAGGPGELFF. DNA of the CDR3: TGTGCCAGCAGCCCGGGACTAGCGGGAGGGCCCGGGGAGCTGTTTTTT. V usage is TRBV5-6 and J usage is TRBJ2-2, with TRBD2 matching 16 bases. Germline CDR1 is SGHDT and CDR2 is YYEEEE. V gave up 4 bases and J gave up 6 bases; unmatched junction bases: 3. The CDR3 covers 16 residues. The full variable domain, in which reference TRBV5-6 and TRBJ2-2 provide the parts outside the CDR3, is DAGVTQSPTHLIKTRGQQVTLRCSPKSGHDTVSWYQQALGQGPQFIFQYYEEEERQRGNFPDRFSGHQFPNYSSELNVNALLLGDSALYLCASSPGLAGGPGELFFGEGSRLTVL.

The chain carries TRBV19 and TRBJ2-2; the D is unclear. Trimming stripped 7 bases from V and 1 base from J, with 7 bases between. Germline lookup yields CDR1 LNHDA and CDR2 SQIVND (reference sequence). This CDR3 has 13 amino acids. The CDR3 DNA follows: TGTGCCAGTAACAAGGGGAACACCGGGGAGCTGTTTTTT. As protein: CASNKGNTGELFF.

J is TRBJ1-1 and V is TRBV21-1. TRBV21-1 is assigned pseudogene status. CDR3 size: 12 residues. The CDR3 nucleotides read TGTGCCGGACTATTTTCGAACACTGAAGCTTTCTTT. Its protein is CAGLFSNTEAFF.